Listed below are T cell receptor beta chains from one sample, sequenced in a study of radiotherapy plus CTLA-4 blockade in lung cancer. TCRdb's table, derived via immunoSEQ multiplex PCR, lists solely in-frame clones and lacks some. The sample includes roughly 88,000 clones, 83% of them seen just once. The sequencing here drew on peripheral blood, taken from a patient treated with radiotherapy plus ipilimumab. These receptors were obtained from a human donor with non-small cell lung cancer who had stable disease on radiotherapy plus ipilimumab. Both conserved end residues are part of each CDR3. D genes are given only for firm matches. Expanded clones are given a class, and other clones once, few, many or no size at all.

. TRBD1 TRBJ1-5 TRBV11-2 CASSLAQGNQPQHF TGTGCCAGCAGCTTAGCACAGGGGAATCAGCCCCAGCATTTT
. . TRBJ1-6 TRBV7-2 CASSLGTGLRNSPLHF TGTGCCAGCAGCTTAGGTACCGGCCTGCGCAATTCACCCCTCCACTTT
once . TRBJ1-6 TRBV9 CASSDYRAANSPLHF TGTGCCAGCAGCGACTACCGGGCTGCAAATTCACCCCTCCACTTT
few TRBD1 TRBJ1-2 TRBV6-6 CASSPGTDKGYTF TGTGCCAGCAGTCCCGGGACAGATAAAGGCTACACCTTC
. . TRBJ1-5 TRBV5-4 CASSLEGQDQPQHF TGTGCCAGCAGCTTGGAGGGACAAGATCAGCCCCAGCATTTT
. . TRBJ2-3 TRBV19 CASSISEGLDTQYF TGTGCCAGTAGTATCAGTGAAGGCTTAGATACGCAGTATTTT
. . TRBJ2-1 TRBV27 CATMGGLNEQFF TGTGCCACCATGGGGGGTCTCAATGAGCAGTTCTTC
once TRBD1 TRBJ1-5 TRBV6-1 CASSEIWLGQALGMRPQHF TGTGCCAGCAGTGAAATTTGGCTAGGACAGGCTTTGGGGATGCGGCCCCAGCATTTT
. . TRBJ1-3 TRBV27 CASSPSRGTSSGNTIYF TGTGCCAGCAGCCCATCGAGGGGGACGAGCTCTGGAAACACCATATATTTT
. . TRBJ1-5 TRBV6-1 CASSESRSPSRF TGTGCCAGCAGTGAAAGCCGATCTCCTTCACGTTTT
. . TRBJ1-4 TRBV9 CASSRGAGVISNEKLFF TGTGCCAGCAGTCGGGGTGCGGGGGTAATTTCAAATGAAAAACTGTTTTTT
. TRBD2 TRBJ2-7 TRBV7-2 CASSLAGVAGGLTYEQYF TGTGCCAGCAGCTTAGCGGGGGTAGCGGGAGGGCTGACCTACGAGCAGTACTTC
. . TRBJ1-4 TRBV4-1 CASSQVRVIRTDEKLFF TGCGCCAGCAGCCAAGTACGGGTGATCCGCACTGATGAAAAACTGTTTTTT
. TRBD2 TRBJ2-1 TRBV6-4 CASKRLAGATYNEQFF TGTGCCAGCAAGAGACTAGCGGGGGCCACCTACAATGAGCAGTTCTTC
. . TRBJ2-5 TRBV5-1 CASSFQETQYF TGCGCCAGCAGCTTCCAAGAGACCCAGTACTTC
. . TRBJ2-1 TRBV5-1 CASSLTDNEQFF TGCGCCAGCAGCTTGACAGATAATGAGCAGTTCTTC
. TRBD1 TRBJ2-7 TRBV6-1 CASRIQGADEQYF TGTGCCAGCAGGATACAGGGGGCGGATGAGCAGTACTTC
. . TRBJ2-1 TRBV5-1 CASSLGQGPYNEQFF TGCGCCAGCAGCTTGGGCCAGGGGCCCTACAATGAGCAGTTCTTC
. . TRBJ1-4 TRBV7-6 CASSLYPNEKLFF TGTGCCAGCAGCTTATACCCGAATGAAAAACTGTTTTTT
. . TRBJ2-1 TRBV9 CASSVGGQGVYNEQFF TGTGCCAGCAGCGTAGGCGGTCAGGGAGTTTACAATGAGCAGTTCTTC
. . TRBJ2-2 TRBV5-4 CASSSGRGTLVVNTGELFF TGTGCCAGCAGCTCAGGCCGCGGGACTCTAGTTGTGAACACCGGGGAGCTGTTTTTT
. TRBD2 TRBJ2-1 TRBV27 CASSLPTRTSGSVNEQFF TGTGCCAGCAGTTTACCGACCCGGACTAGCGGGAGCGTGAATGAGCAGTTCTTC
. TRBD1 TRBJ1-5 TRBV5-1 CASSLGLRGSNQPQHF TGCGCCAGCAGCTTGGGCCTCAGGGGGAGCAATCAGCCCCAGCATTTT
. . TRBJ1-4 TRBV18 CASSPSAANEKLFF TGTGCCAGCTCACCATCCGCGGCTAATGAAAAACTGTTTTTT
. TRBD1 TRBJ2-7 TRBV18 CASSPNRGDEQYF TGTGCCAGCTCACCAAACAGGGGGGACGAGCAGTACTTC
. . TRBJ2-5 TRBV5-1 CASSSGLDQETQYF TGCGCCAGCAGCTCTGGACTGGACCAAGAGACCCAGTACTTC
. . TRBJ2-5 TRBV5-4 CASSLGSQQETQYF TGTGCCAGCAGCCTGGGGTCTCAACAAGAGACCCAGTACTTC
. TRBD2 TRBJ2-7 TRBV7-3 CASSLTSGSGEQYF TGTGCCAGCAGCTTGACTAGCGGGAGTGGTGAGCAGTACTTC
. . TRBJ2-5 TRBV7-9 CASSRGGGETQYF TGTGCCAGCAGCCGTGGGGGCGGGGAGACCCAGTACTTC
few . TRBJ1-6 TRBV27 CASSTPGGYNSPLHF TGTGCCAGCAGTACACCGGGAGGTTATAATTCACCCCTCCACTTT
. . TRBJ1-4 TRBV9 CASSASSGNSEKLFF TGTGCCAGCAGCGCCTCCTCAGGGAACTCGGAAAAACTGTTTTTT
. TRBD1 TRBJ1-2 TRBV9 CASSAEGTGIRYGYTF TGTGCCAGCAGCGCAGAGGGGACAGGGATTCGCTATGGCTACACCTTC
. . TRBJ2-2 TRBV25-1 CASSELWRGGELFF TGTGCCAGCAGTGAATTGTGGAGGGGGGGGGAGCTGTTTTTT
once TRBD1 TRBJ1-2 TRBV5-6 CASSSGGQGRFQLGYTF TGTGCCAGCAGCTCAGGGGGACAGGGGAGGTTCCAATTAGGCTACACCTTC
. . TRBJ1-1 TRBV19 CASSPGGTEAFF TGTGCCAGTAGCCCCGGCGGGACTGAAGCTTTCTTT
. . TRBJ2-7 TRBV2 CASSRQTTYEQYF TGTGCCAGCAGCAGACAGACAACCTACGAGCAGTACTTC
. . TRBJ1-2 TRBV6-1 CASSESGGANYGYTF TGTGCCAGCAGTGAATCCGGGGGCGCTAACTATGGCTACACCTTC
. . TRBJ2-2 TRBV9 CASSVEGALGSTGELFF TGTGCCAGCAGCGTAGAAGGGGCCCTCGGGAGCACCGGGGAGCTGTTTTTT
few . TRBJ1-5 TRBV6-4 CASSVEESQPQHF TGTGCCAGCAGTGTGGAAGAGAGCCAGCCCCAGCATTTT
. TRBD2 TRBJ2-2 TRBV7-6 CASSFGLAGGPGTGELFF TGTGCCAGCAGCTTCGGACTAGCGGGGGGGCCGGGCACCGGGGAGCTGTTTTTT
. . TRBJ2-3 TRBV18 CASSPTGRRGTDTQYF TGTGCCAGCTCACCGACAGGGCGGAGGGGCACAGATACGCAGTATTTT
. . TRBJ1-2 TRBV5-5 CASDDQGYGYTF TGTGCCAGCGACGACCAGGGCTATGGCTACACCTTC
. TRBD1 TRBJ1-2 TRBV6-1 CASRHLGGGGYTF TGTGCCAGCAGGCACTTAGGGGGCGGTGGCTACACCTTC
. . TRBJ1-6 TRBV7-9 CASSQQHYNSPLHF TGTGCCAGCAGCCAACAGCACTATAATTCACCCCTCCACTTT
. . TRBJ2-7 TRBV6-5 CASIGMGYEQYF TGTGCCAGCATTGGTATGGGGTACGAGCAGTACTTC
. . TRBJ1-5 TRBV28 CANKPARGSNQPQHF TGTGCCAACAAACCTGCCCGGGGGAGCAATCAGCCCCAGCATTTT
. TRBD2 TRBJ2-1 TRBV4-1 CASSRGLAEGDEQFF TGCGCCAGCAGCCGCGGACTAGCGGAGGGAGATGAGCAGTTCTTC
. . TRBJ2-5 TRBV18 CASSPLDETQYF TGTGCCAGCTCACCTCTGGACGAGACCCAGTACTTC
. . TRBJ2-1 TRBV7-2 CASSLWGATSYNEQFF TGTGCCAGCAGCTTATGGGGGGCCACTTCCTACAATGAGCAGTTCTTC